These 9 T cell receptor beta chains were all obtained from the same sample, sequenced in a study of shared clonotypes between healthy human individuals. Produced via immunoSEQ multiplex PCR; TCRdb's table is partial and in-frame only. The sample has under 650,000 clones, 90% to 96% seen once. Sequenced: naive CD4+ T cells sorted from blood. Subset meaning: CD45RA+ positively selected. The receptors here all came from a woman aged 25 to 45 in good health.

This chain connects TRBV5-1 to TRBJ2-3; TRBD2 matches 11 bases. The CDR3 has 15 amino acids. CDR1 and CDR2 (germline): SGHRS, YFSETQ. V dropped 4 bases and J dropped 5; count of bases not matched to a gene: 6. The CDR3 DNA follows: TGCGCCAGCAGCCCAGCCGGGACTAGCGGAGATACGCAGTATTTT. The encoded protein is CASSPAGTSGDTQYF.

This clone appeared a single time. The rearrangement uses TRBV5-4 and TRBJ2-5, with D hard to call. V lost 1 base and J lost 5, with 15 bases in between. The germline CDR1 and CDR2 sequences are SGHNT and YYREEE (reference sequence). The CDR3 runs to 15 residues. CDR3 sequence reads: CASSLLKGSAETQYF. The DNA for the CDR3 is TGTGCCAGCAGCTTGTTAAAGGGATCCGCCGAGACCCAGTACTTC.

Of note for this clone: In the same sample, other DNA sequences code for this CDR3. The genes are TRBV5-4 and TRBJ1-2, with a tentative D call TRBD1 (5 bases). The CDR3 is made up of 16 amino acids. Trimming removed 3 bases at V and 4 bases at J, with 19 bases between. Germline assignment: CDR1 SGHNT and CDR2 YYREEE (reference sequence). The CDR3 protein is CASSSGKEGSIYGYTF. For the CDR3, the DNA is TGTGCCAGCAGCTCCGGGAAGGAGGGGTCGATCTATGGCTACACCTTC.

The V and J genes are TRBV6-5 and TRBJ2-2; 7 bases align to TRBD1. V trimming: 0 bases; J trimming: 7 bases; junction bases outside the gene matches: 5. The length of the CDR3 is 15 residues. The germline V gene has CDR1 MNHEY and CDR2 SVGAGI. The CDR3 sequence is CASSYSRQGGGELFF. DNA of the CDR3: TGTGCCAGCAGTTACTCACGACAGGGTGGCGGGGAGCTGTTTTTT.

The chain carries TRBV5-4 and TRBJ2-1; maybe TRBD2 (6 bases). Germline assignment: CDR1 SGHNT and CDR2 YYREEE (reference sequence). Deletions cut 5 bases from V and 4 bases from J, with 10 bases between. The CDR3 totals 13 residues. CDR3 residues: CASSRTTYNEQFF. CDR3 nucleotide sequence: TGTGCCAGCAGTCGGACTACTTACAATGAGCAGTTCTTC.

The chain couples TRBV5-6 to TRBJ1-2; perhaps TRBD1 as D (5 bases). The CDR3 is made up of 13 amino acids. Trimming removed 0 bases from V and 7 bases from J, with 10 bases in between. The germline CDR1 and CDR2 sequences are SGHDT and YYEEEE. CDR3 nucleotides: TGTGCCAGCAGCTTGGGCAGGGTAGGTGGCTACACCTTC. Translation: CASSLGRVGGYTF.

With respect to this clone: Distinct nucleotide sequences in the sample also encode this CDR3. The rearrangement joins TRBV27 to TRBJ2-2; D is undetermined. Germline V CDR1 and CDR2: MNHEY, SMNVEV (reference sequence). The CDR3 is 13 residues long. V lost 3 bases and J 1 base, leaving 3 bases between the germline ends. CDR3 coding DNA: TGTGCCAGCAGTTTGCGGAACACCGGGGAGCTGTTTTTT. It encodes CASSLRNTGELFF.

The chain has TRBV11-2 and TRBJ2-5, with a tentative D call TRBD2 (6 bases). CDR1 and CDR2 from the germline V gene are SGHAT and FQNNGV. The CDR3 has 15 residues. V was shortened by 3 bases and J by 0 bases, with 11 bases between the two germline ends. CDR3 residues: CASSLIADYQETQYF. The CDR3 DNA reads TGTGCCAGCAGCTTGATAGCGGATTACCAAGAGACCCAGTACTTC.

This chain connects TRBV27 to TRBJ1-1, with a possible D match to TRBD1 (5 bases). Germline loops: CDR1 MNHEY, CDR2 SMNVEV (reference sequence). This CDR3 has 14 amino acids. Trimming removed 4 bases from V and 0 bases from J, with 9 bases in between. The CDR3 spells CASSWDGLNTEAFF. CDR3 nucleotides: TGTGCCAGCAGTTGGGACGGCTTGAACACTGAAGCTTTCTTT.